This TCR beta chain was observed in a study of Ad26.COV2.S vaccination and SARS-CoV-2 variants. TCRdb's table, derived via immunoSEQ multiplex PCR, lists solely in-frame clones and lacks some. The sample shows about 680,000 clones, around 92% of them seen only once. Treatment noted: over 15 received Ad26.COV2.S at low or high dose, single or two shots; five or six received placebo; per-sample allocation not given. It was on day 63 after the first vaccine or placebo injection that samples were taken. The V end lost 6 bases, the J end lost 3 bases, and 12 bases lay between the germline ends. Germline V gives CDR1 SGHDT, CDR2 YYEEEE. The CDR3 has 13 amino acids.

The chain is built from TRBV5-6 and TRBJ1-1; D is ambiguous. This clonotype was obtained from a person aged 18-60 years who received the Ad26.COV2.S COVID-19 vaccine or a placebo. The sequencing here drew on peripheral blood, taken in a trial of Ad26.COV2.S vaccine versus placebo. CDR3 coding DNA: TGTGCCAGCACCACTGGGGAATACACTGAAGCTTTCTTT. Translating it yields CASTTGEYTEAFF. Filled out from reference TRBV5-6 and TRBJ1-1, the complete variable domain reads DAGVTQSPTHLIKTRGQQVTLRCSPKSGHDTVSWYQQALGQGPQFIFQYYEEEERQRGNFPDRFSGHQFPNYSSELNVNALLLGDSALYLCASTTGEYTEAFFGQGTRLTVV.